This paragraph covers one TCR beta chain sequence. In the authors' methods: Estimated nucleated cell counts came from reference gene primer amplification. The table came from immunoSEQ multiplex PCR; TCRdb's copy has only in-frame clones and leaves some out. The DNA gave D and trimming, while V, J and clone size come from that table. The sample has over 60,000 clones, roughly 82% seen once. V was trimmed by 4 bases and J by 4 bases, leaving 9 bases between them. From germline, CDR1 is LNHDA and CDR2 SQIVND (reference sequence). The CDR3 extends over 13 amino acids. The data were obtained in a study of blood T cell repertoires in COVID-19. The overall study: COVID-19 samples from acute and convalescent phases originated in the United States, Italy and Spain. Nucleic acid was either cDNA or gDNA, and it came from T cells, B-cell-depleted T cells, or PBMCs.

Sequenced: peripheral blood. V usage is TRBV19 and J usage is TRBJ2-3; D is uncertain. The sequence derives from a man aged 80 or over with active COVID-19. CDR3 region: CASSNEYSDTQYF. The DNA for the CDR3 is TGTGCCAGTAGTAATGAGTACTCAGATACGCAGTATTTT.